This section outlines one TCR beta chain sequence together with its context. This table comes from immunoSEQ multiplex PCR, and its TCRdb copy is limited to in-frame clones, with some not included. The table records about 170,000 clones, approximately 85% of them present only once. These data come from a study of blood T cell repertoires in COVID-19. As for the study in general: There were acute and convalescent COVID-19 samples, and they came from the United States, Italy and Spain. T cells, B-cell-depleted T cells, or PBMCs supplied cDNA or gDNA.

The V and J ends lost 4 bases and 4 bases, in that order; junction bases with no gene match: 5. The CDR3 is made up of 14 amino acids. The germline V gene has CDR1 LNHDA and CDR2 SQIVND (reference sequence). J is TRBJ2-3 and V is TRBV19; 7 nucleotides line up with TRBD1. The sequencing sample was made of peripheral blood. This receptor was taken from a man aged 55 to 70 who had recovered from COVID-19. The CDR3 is CASSNNRGPDTQYF. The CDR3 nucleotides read TGTGCCAGTAGTAACAACAGGGGCCCAGATACGCAGTATTTT.